These T cell receptor beta chains were read from a single sample in a study of T cell repertoires in cytomegalovirus infection. TCRdb itself ran the reads through MiXCR, one entry per CDR3 protein. The sample holds around 740,000 distinct CDR3 sequences; less than 40% are singletons and the top ten take 2.5% to 3.5%. Sequenced material: PBMCs. The receptor source for this set is a human donor in good health (CMV status not recorded). Some clones in this sample may be carry-over from other donors' samples. CDR3s include the opening cysteine and the closing phenylalanine or tryptophan. The D gene is left open where the match is weak. Where a row states a size, it is once, few, many or the class of an expanded clone; other rows omit it.

J	D	V	size	DNA	CDR3
TRBJ1-1	.	TRBV7-2	many	TGTGCCAGCAGCTTAGGACGTCCCGAAGCTTTCTTT	CASSLGRPEAFF
TRBJ2-5	TRBD2	TRBV7-8	.	TGTGCCAGCAGCTCCCAAGCGGGAGAAGGGCAAGAGACCCAGTACTTC	CASSSQAGEGQETQYF
TRBJ2-1	.	TRBV20-1	few	TGCAGTGCTATACATCATTCGGTTAAGCCCAATGGCGAGCAGTTCTTC	CSAIHHSVKPNGEQFF
TRBJ2-2	.	TRBV7-2	.	TGTGCCAGCAGCTTAGAGACGGTTAGGCGAGCCGGGGAGCTGTTTTTT	CASSLETVRRAGELFF
TRBJ1-5	.	TRBV12-3/TRBV12-4	.	TGTGCCAGCAGTTTTGTAGGACATCAGCCCCAGCATTTT	CASSFVGHQPQHF
TRBJ2-1	TRBD1	TRBV2	.	TGTGCCAGCAGAACAGGGGGATTACATGAGCAGTTCTTC	CASRTGGLHEQFF
TRBJ2-7	.	TRBV27	few	TGTGCCAGCAGTAGCCGGTTTGGACCCTACGAGCAGTACTTC	CASSSRFGPYEQYF
TRBJ1-1	TRBD1	TRBV7-2	.	TGTGCCAGCAGCCGTGGACAGGGGGCTAATAGGAACACTGAAGCTTTCTTT	CASSRGQGANRNTEAFF
TRBJ2-7	TRBD1	TRBV6-6	.	TGTGCCAGCAGTTTTCCGGGACAGCCGGCCTACGAGCAGTACTTC	CASSFPGQPAYEQYF
TRBJ1-6	TRBD1	TRBV4-1	.	TGCGCCAGCAGCCAGAAACCACCGGGACAGCCATCCTCACCCCTCCACTTT	CASSQKPPGQPSSPLHF
TRBJ1-1	.	TRBV7-6	few	TGTGCCAGCAGCTCCTTTGAGAGGGGGACTGAAGCTTTCTTT	CASSSFERGTEAFF
TRBJ2-7	.	TRBV20-1	.	TGCAGCGCCCCCGTCGTGAGCTCCTACGAGCAGTACTTC	CSAPVVSSYEQYF
TRBJ2-5	TRBD2	TRBV18	.	TGTGCCAGCTCACCAATGAGGCGGGGGAACCAAGAGACCCAGTACTTC	CASSPMRRGNQETQYF
TRBJ2-7	TRBD1	TRBV7-8	.	TGTGCCAGCAGCTTCCCGACAGGGGGGATGAGGGAGCAGTACTTC	CASSFPTGGMREQYF
TRBJ1-4	.	TRBV4-1	few	TGCGCCAGCAGCCAAGACTGGCCAGGGTTGTATGAAAAACTGTTTTTT	CASSQDWPGLYEKLFF
TRBJ1-2	TRBD1	TRBV12-3/TRBV12-4	many	TGTGCCAGCAGTTCATCGGTCCCAGGGGGCCCGGGCTACACCTTC	CASSSSVPGGPGYTF
TRBJ2-7	.	TRBV6-1	.	TGTGCCAGCAGGCAGGGGGGCCCCTACGAGCAGTACTTC	CASRQGGPYEQYF
TRBJ1-1	.	TRBV30	.	TGTGCCTGGAGTGTTTTCGAGGCCACTGAAGCTTTCTTT	CAWSVFEATEAFF
TRBJ2-5	TRBD1	TRBV7-9	.	TGTGCCAGCAGGTCGACAGGGGAGAAAGAGACCCAGTACTTC	CASRSTGEKETQYF
TRBJ1-1	.	TRBV2	.	TGTGCCAGCAGCCTACAGAATTTGAACACTGAAGCTTTCTTT	CASSLQNLNTEAFF
TRBJ2-2	TRBD2	TRBV27	.	TGTGCCAGCAGTTCCCACCTAGCGGCTAGGAACACCGGGGAGCTGTTTTTT	CASSSHLAARNTGELFF
TRBJ2-7	.	TRBV19	.	TGTGCCAGTAGTACCGGGAACCCCTACGAGCAGTACTTC	CASSTGNPYEQYF
TRBJ2-7	.	TRBV12-3/TRBV12-4	few	TGTGCCAGCAGTTTTGGGAGTCCCTACGAGCAGTACTTC	CASSFGSPYEQYF
TRBJ2-1	.	TRBV6-1	.	TGTGCCAGCAGCGGATCAGGGGGGAACTCCTACAATGAGCAGTTCTTC	CASSGSGGNSYNEQFF
TRBJ2-2	.	TRBV4-1	.	TGCGCCAGCAGCCAGGACAGAAGTACCGGGGAGCTGTTTTTT	CASSQDRSTGELFF
TRBJ2-7	.	TRBV6-2/TRBV6-3	few	TGTGCCAGCAGTCCGCAGGGTGTCGAGCAGTACTTC	CASSPQGVEQYF
TRBJ2-5	.	TRBV7-9	.	TGTGCCAGCAGCTCACTCCAGGGCGACGAGACCCAGTACTTC	CASSSLQGDETQYF
TRBJ2-1	TRBD2	TRBV7-6	few	TGTGCCAGCAGCTCGCCCGAGCGGGGTCCATACAATGAGCAGTTCTTC	CASSSPERGPYNEQFF
TRBJ2-3	.	TRBV6-1	few	TGTGCCAGCAGCCCCGACTACAAGGGCATTGGCCGTAGCACAGATACGCAGTATTTT	CASSPDYKGIGRSTDTQYF
TRBJ2-7	TRBD1	TRBV28	.	TGTGCCAGCAGTTTGGCCGGGACAGGGGCGGGGTACGAGCAGTACTTC	CASSLAGTGAGYEQYF
TRBJ2-5	.	TRBV4-1	few	TGCGCCAGCAGCCAAGCTCTGGTAGAGACCCAGTACTTC	CASSQALVETQYF
TRBJ2-2	.	TRBV11-2	.	TGTGCCAGCAGCTTCTTTGGGGGTTTAGACACCGGGGAGCTGTTTTTT	CASSFFGGLDTGELFF
TRBJ2-1	.	TRBV7-6	.	TGTGCCAGCAGCTCCACCCGAGTTACAGGGGGCTTGGCACTAGCGGGGAGTTACAATGAGCAGTTCTTC	CASSSTRVTGGLALAGSYNEQFF
TRBJ2-3	.	TRBV7-2	.	TGTGCCAGCAGCCCGCCGGGCCAACGTGAGACTCAGTATTTT	CASSPPGQRETQYF
TRBJ1-1	.	TRBV6-1	.	TGTGCCAGCAGCCTCACTTCACCGAACACTGAAGCTTTCTTT	CASSLTSPNTEAFF
TRBJ2-1	.	TRBV5-1	.	TGCGCCAGCAGCTTTATTGCGGGGAGGCTGGACAATGAGCAGTTCTTC	CASSFIAGRLDNEQFF
TRBJ1-5	.	TRBV12-3/TRBV12-4	few	TGTGCCAGCAGCCTGATAACGGGGTTAGGGCAGCCCCAGCATTTT	CASSLITGLGQPQHF
TRBJ2-5	.	TRBV11-2	few	TGTGCCAGCAGCTTAGGGGTCTTGCGGCAAGAGACCCAGTACTTC	CASSLGVLRQETQYF
TRBJ2-1	TRBD2	TRBV5-1	.	TGCGCCAGCAGCTTCGACCCACTAGCGGGGGGGTCGAATGAGCAGTTCTTC	CASSFDPLAGGSNEQFF
TRBJ1-2	TRBD1	TRBV27	few	TGTGCCAGCAGTTTATACAGGGGGCATGGCTACACCTTC	CASSLYRGHGYTF
TRBJ2-6	.	TRBV7-9	.	TGTGCCAGCAGCTTCCCCCGGGTGGCTGGGGCCAACGTCCTGACTTTC	CASSFPRVAGANVLTF
TRBJ2-7	.	TRBV28	.	TGTGCCAGCAGTTTAAACCAGGGATTCATCTACGAGCAGTACTTC	CASSLNQGFIYEQYF
TRBJ2-7	.	TRBV29-1	few	TGCAGCGTTGGCTACAGCACCTACGAGCAGTACTTC	CSVGYSTYEQYF
TRBJ1-2	TRBD1	TRBV12-3/TRBV12-4	few	TGTGCCAGCAGTATCCTGGGACAGGGGTTTGGCTACACCTTC	CASSILGQGFGYTF
TRBJ1-3	TRBD1	TRBV28	.	TGTGCCAGCAGGGGAGGGACAGGCTCTGGAAACACCATATATTTT	CASRGGTGSGNTIYF
TRBJ2-1	.	TRBV19	once	TGTGCCAGTAGTATTGTCGGGACCTACAATGAGCAGTTCTTC	CASSIVGTYNEQFF
TRBJ1-2	TRBD1	TRBV6-1	.	TGTGCCAGCAGACCCCATGGGACAGGAGGTGACTATGGCTACACCTTC	CASRPHGTGGDYGYTF
TRBJ1-2	TRBD1	TRBV7-3	.	TGTGCCAGCAGCTCCGGACAGGGGTTTGGCTACACCTTC	CASSSGQGFGYTF
TRBJ2-5	.	TRBV7-3	many	TGTGCCAGCAGCTTAACTATCGGGAACAGAGAGACCCAGTACTTC	CASSLTIGNRETQYF
TRBJ1-1	.	TRBV7-6	many	TGTGCCAGCAGAGGCGCAGTGAACACTGAAGCTTTCTTT	CASRGAVNTEAFF
TRBJ1-1	.	TRBV28	.	TGTGCCAGCAGTGTCACAGGGAAGAACACTGAAGCTTTCTTT	CASSVTGKNTEAFF
TRBJ2-3	.	TRBV12-3/TRBV12-4	.	TGTGCCAGCAGACCCTTCTCAGGGGCGCGGTGGTCCTTT	CASRPFSGARWSF
TRBJ1-5	TRBD1	TRBV18	.	TGTGCCAGCTCACCCGACAGGGTAAAGCCCCAGCATTTT	CASSPDRVKPQHF
TRBJ1-6	TRBD1	TRBV12-3/TRBV12-4	few	TGTGCCAGCAGTTATGGACAGGGGGATTCACCCCTCCACTTT	CASSYGQGDSPLHF
TRBJ2-1	.	TRBV20-1	.	TGCAGTGCTAGAGATGTTTGGGGGAGCTCCTACAATGAGCAGTTCTTC	CSARDVWGSSYNEQFF
TRBJ1-2	.	TRBV6-1	few	TGTGCCAGCAGCTTAACAGGGTCGGACGGCTACACCTTC	CASSLTGSDGYTF
TRBJ1-6	TRBD1	TRBV12-3/TRBV12-4	.	TGTGCCAGCAGTGATACCGGGACAGGAAGGCATTCACGCCTCCACTTT	CASSDTGTGRHSRLHF
TRBJ1-1	.	TRBV7-9	many	TGTGCCAGCAGCTTAACGCCCACTGAAGCTTTCTTT	CASSLTPTEAFF